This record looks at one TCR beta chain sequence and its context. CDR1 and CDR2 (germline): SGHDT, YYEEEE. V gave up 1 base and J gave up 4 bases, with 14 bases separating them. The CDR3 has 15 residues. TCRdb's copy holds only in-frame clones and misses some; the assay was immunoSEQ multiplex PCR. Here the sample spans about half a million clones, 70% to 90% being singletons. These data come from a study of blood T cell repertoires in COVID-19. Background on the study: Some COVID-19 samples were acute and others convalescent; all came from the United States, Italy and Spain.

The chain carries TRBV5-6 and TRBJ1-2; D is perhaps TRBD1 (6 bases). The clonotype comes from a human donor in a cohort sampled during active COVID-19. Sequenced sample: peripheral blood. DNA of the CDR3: TGTGCCAGCAGCTTGCGTCGACAGGCGGGCTATGGCTACACCTTC. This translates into CASSLRRQAGYGYTF.